The present T cell receptor (beta chain) was sequenced within a study of T cell responses to AZD1222 COVID-19 vaccine. The protocol was immunoSEQ multiplex PCR, while the TCRdb copy is restricted to in-frame clones and leaves out a portion. This sample has approximately 31,000 clones, with over 75% found just once. General study points: Repertoire sampling was restricted to post-peak T cell response timepoints. The span of vaccine-associated CD4 TCRs extended across spike, with dominance at 160-218 and 743-854.

Comments on this clone: What it recognizes is unknown.

This CDR3 has 16 amino acids. Trimming took 1 base from V and 0 from J, leaving 12 bases between them. From germline, CDR1 is SGDLS and CDR2 YYNGEE. The sequenced sample was peripheral blood, obtained 28 days after the second AZD1222 dose. The rearrangement links TRBV9 to TRBJ2-3; a possible D gene is TRBD2 (7 bases). This clonotype originated in an adult who received the AZD1222 COVID-19 vaccine. The CDR3 sequence: CASSVTGGRSTDTQYF. CDR3 in DNA: TGTGCCAGCAGCGTAACCGGGGGGCGGAGCACAGATACGCAGTATTTT.